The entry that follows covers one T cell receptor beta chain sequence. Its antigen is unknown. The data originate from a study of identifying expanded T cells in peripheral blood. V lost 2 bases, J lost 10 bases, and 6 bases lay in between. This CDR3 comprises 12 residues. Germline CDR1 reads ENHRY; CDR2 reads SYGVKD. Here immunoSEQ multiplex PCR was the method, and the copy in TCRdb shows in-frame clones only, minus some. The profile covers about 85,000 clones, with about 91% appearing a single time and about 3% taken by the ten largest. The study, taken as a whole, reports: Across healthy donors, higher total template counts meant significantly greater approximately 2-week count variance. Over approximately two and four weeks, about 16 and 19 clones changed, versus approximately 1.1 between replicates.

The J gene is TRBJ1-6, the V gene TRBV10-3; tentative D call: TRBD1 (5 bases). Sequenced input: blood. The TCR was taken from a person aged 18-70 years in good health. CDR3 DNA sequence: TGTGCCATCAGTGAGGGGGACTCACCCCTCCACTTT. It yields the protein CAISEGDSPLHF.